These 12 T cell receptor beta chains came from one sample sequenced in a study of graft-versus-host responses after intestinal transplantation (dated by TCRdb to 2020 to 2023). These TCRs' antigens remain unknown. Preparation of the library involved the immunoSEQ multiplex PCR assay. Imported from immuneACCESS, the table was reduced by TCRdb to in-frame sequences with V and J called. These copies leave out some clones; in studies compared against another copy, an unresolved V gene accounts for under half, and the cause of the remainder is not known. The sample includes about 94,000 clones, with roughly nine tenths observed a single time. About 0.45% of the sample is held by the ten biggest clonotypes. The time point label, as the study defines it: cells obtained before transplantation from donor or recipient. Sample: unstimulated CD8+ T cells sorted from spleen or lymph node cells, taken before intestinal transplant. Source of these receptors: a human donor who received an intestinal transplant.

This chain links TRBV4-1 with TRBJ2-3; TRBD2 might be the D (5 bases). The CDR3 consists of 20 residues. Germline CDR1 is MGHRA and CDR2 is YSYEKL. V was trimmed by 4 bases and J by 3 bases, leaving 29 bases between them. In DNA, the CDR3 is TGCGCCAGCAGCCTGAGGCCGGGGAAGGAAAGCGCCAGGCCAACAGATACGCAGTATTTT. Residues: CASSLRPGKESARPTDTQYF.

CDR3 DNA: TGTGCCAGCAGCTCGAAGCGGGGGCCGCACTACAATGAGCAGTTCTTC. This sequence encodes CASSSKRGPHYNEQFF. The chain links TRBV11-2 to TRBJ2-1; 8 nucleotides line up with TRBD2. CDR1 and CDR2 (germline): SGHAT, FQNNGV. This CDR3 spans 16 amino acids. After removal of 4 bases from V and 3 bases from J, the junction contained 8 bases not matched to a gene.

In regard to this clone: No DNA is shown, since the ends of the CDR3 on it are uncertain; the CDR3 is the one TCRdb lists. This chain uses TRBV27 with TRBJ2-7; TRBD2, the table's D call, lacks a check against the DNA. Germline CDR1 is MNHEY and CDR2 is SMNVEV (reference sequence). The CDR3 is 13 amino acids in total, end residues counted. The chain's CDR3 is CASSSSGSYEQYF.

This chain connects TRBV11-3 to TRBJ2-1; 12 bases are shared with TRBD2. Trimming took 5 bases from V and 0 from J; bases not matched to a gene: 8. CDR1 SGHNT and CDR2 YENEEA come from the germline V gene. This CDR3 is 18 amino acids long. CDR3: CASSPTSGGSPSYNEQFF. The CDR3 coding sequence is TGTGCCAGCAGCCCCACTAGCGGGGGGAGCCCCTCCTACAATGAGCAGTTCTTC.

This clone was detected only once. The rearrangement joins TRBV6-5 to TRBJ2-1; 9 bases are shared with TRBD1. V trimming: 5 bases; J trimming: 10 bases; junction bases outside the gene matches: 6. CDR3 size: 13 residues. Germline CDR1 MNHEY, CDR2 SVGAGI. The CDR3 coding sequence is TGTGCCAGCAGTCTCGGGACAGGGAACGAGCAGTTCTTC. Translated, it gives CASSLGTGNEQFF.

V gene TRBV4-3 combines with J gene TRBJ2-7; 11 bases line up with TRBD2. CDR3 length equals 16 residues. CDR1 is LGHNA, CDR2 YSLEER, per germline. Trimming took 0 bases from V and 7 from J; bases not matched to a gene: 8. CDR3 DNA: TGCGCCAGCAGCCAAGATCTTAGCGGGGGGGCCGGGGAGCAGTACTTC. This gives the protein CASSQDLSGGAGEQYF.

J is TRBJ2-1 and V is TRBV10-2, with a tentative D call TRBD2 (6 bases). CDR1 and CDR2 (germline): WSHSY, SAAADI. Trimming stripped 3 bases from V and 0 bases from J, with 12 bases between. This CDR3 contains 16 residues. The CDR3 DNA reads TGCGCCAGCAGTGAAACGGCGGGAAGCTCCTACAATGAGCAGTTCTTC. This gives the protein CASSETAGSSYNEQFF.

The chain has TRBV4-1 and TRBJ1-5; D gene uncertain. Germline assignment: CDR1 MGHRA and CDR2 YSYEKL. The germline V and J ends were trimmed by 0 bases and 1 base, with 10 bases remaining between them. The CDR3 sequence is 16 residues long. The CDR3 loop is CASSQDGFNSNQPQHF. CDR3 nucleotides: TGCGCCAGCAGCCAAGACGGTTTTAACAGCAATCAGCCCCAGCATTTT.

This clone appeared once. This sequence joins TRBV15 and TRBJ1-4; D is perhaps TRBD1 (5 bases). With 0 bases removed from V and 5 bases from J, the gap between germline ends came to 22 bases. The length of the CDR3 is 19 residues. Germline V lookup: CDR1 LNHNV, CDR2 YYDKDF (reference sequence). CDR3 sequence: CATSRDGEILGGRNEKLFF. For the CDR3, the DNA is TGTGCCACCAGCAGAGATGGGGAGATCCTCGGGGGAAGGAATGAAAAACTGTTTTTT.

This chain connects TRBV5-4 to TRBJ1-1, with D possibly matching TRBD1 (6 bases). Trimming pared 1 base from V and 0 bases from J, leaving 7 bases between. CDR1 and CDR2 (germline): SGHNT, YYREEE (reference sequence). The CDR3 is 14 residues long. CDR3 region: CASSLTGLNTEAFF. In nucleotides, the CDR3 is TGTGCCAGCAGCTTGACAGGGTTGAACACTGAAGCTTTCTTT. Using reference TRBV5-4 and TRBJ1-1 for the parts outside the CDR3, the full variable domain is ETGVTQSPTHLIKTRGQQVTLRCSSQSGHNTVSWYQQALGQGPQFIFQYYREEENGRGNFPPRFSGLQFPNYSSELNVNALELDDSALYLCASSLTGLNTEAFFGQGTRLTVV.

A few counts support this clone. J is TRBJ2-7 and V is TRBV4-1, with 8 bases that match TRBD1. Germline V gives CDR1 MGHRA, CDR2 YSYEKL. The CDR3 is 15 amino acids. J gave up 1 base and V 2 bases, and 4 bases lay outside the gene matches. As DNA, the CDR3 is TGCGCCAGCAGCCAAACCCGGGACAGGTCCTACGAGCAGTACTTC. Translation gives CASSQTRDRSYEQYF.

This chain connects TRBV5-1 to TRBJ1-1, with 8 bases matching TRBD1. CDR3 length: 17 residues. The V gene's germline CDR1 is SGHRS and CDR2 YFSETQ. V lost 4 bases and J lost 3; bases outside the gene matches: 14. CDR3 in DNA: TGCGCCAGCAGCCCTCCCAGACAGGGGATTGGGGACACTGAAGCTTTCTTT. This gives the protein CASSPPRQGIGDTEAFF.